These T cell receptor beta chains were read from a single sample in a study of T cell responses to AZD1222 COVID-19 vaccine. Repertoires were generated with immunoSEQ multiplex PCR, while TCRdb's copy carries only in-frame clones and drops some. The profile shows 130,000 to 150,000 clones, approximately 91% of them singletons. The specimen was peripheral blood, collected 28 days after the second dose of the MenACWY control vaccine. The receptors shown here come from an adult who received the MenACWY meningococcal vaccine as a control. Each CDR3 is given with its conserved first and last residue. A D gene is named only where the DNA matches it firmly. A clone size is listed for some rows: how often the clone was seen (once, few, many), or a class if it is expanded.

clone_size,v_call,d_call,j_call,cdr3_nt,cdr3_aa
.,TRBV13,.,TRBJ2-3,TGTGCCAGCAGCATCACAGATACGCAGTATTTT,CASSITDTQYF
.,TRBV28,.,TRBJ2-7,TGTGCCAGCGGCTACTACGAGCAGTACTTC,CASGYYEQYF
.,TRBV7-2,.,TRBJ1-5,TGTGCCAGCAGCATAGACAGTAGCAATCAGCCCCAGCATTTT,CASSIDSSNQPQHF
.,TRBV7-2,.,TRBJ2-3,TGTGCCAGCAGACCGGGACCAGGGCCAGATACGCAGTATTTT,CASRPGPGPDTQYF
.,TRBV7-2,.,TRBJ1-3,TGTGCCAGCAGCTTAGTGGTATTGGACCGCTCTGGAAACACCATATATTTT,CASSLVVLDRSGNTIYF
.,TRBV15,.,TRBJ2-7,TGTGCCACCAGCAGAGATACGGCACCCCCTATCTTC,CATSRDTAPPIF
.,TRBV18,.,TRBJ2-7,TGTGCCAGCTCACCCTCCGCTGGCTACGAGCAGTACTTC,CASSPSAGYEQYF
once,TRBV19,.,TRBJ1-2,TGTGCCAGTAGTCTAGAGGGCAGCCCGCCCTATGGCTACACCTTC,CASSLEGSPPYGYTF
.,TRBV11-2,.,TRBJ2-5,TGTGCCAGCAGCTTAGGGGTTAGACAAGAGACCCAGTACTTC,CASSLGVRQETQYF
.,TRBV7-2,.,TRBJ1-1,TGTGCCAGCAGCCCGATTGAGCAGGGCACTGAAGCTTTCTTT,CASSPIEQGTEAFF
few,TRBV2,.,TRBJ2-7,TGTGCCAGCAGTTCTTTGATGGCGGGGAGACGTTACGAGCAGTACTTC,CASSSLMAGRRYEQYF
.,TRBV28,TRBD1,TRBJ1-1,TGTGCCAGCAGTCTAACTCAGGGGGGGGCTTTCTTT,CASSLTQGGAFF
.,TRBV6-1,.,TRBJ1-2,TGTGCCAGCAGTGAAGACGTGGCAGGGCGTGGAGTGGGCTACACCTTC,CASSEDVAGRGVGYTF
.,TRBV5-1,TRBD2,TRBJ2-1,TGCGCCAGCAGCTTGACCTTAGCGGGGGGGCCGAATGAGCAGTTCTTC,CASSLTLAGGPNEQFF
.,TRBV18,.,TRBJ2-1,TGTGCCAGCTCACCAACTGGGGGGGCGATACACAATGAGCAGTTCTTC,CASSPTGGAIHNEQFF
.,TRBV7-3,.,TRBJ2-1,TGTGCCAGCAGCTTGGGACCATACAATGAGCAGTTCTTC,CASSLGPYNEQFF
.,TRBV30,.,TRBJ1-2,TGTGCCCGTCGGAGCAACTATGGCTACACCTTC,CARRSNYGYTF
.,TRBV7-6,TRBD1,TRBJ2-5,TGTGCCAGCAGCTCTATTGGACAGGGATACGAGACCCAGTACTTC,CASSSIGQGYETQYF
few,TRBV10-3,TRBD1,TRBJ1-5,TGTGCCATCAGAGGGACAGGGGAAAGTCAGCCCCAGCATTTT,CAIRGTGESQPQHF
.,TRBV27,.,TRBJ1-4,TGTGCCAGCAGTCGGGACGGGAATGAAAAACTGTTTTTT,CASSRDGNEKLFF